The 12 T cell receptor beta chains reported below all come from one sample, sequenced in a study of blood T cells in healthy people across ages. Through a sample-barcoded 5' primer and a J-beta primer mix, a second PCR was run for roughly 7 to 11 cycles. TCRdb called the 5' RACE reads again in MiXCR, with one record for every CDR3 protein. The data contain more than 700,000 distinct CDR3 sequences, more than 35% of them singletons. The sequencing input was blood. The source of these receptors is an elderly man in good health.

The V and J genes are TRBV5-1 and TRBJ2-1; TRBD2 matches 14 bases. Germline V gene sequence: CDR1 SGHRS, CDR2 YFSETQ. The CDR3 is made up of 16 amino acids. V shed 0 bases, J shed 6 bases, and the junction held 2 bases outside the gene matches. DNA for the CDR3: TGCGCCAGCAGCTTGGGACTAGCGGGAGGGCCCAATGAGCAGTTCTTC. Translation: CASSLGLAGGPNEQFF.

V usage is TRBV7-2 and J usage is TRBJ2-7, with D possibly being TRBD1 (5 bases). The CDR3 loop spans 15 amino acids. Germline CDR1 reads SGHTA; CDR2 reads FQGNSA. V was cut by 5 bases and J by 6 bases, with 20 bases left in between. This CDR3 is CASSVGRVNSLEQYF. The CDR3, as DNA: TGTGCCAGCAGCGTGGGCAGGGTAAATTCCCTCGAGCAGTACTTC. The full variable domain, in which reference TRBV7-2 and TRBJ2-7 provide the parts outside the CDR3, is GAGVSQSPSNKVTEKGKDVELRCDPISGHTALYWYRQSLGQGLEFLIYFQGNSAPDKSGLPSDRFSAERTGGSVSTLTIQRTQQEDSAVYLCASSVGRVNSLEQYFGPGTRLTVT.

The CDR3 protein is CASSISSGRAETQYF. The CDR3, as DNA: TGTGCCAGTAGTATTTCTAGCGGGAGGGCGGAGACCCAGTACTTC. This chain connects TRBV19 to TRBJ2-5; TRBD2 agrees at 12 bases. Germline values: CDR1 LNHDA, CDR2 SQIVND (reference sequence). The CDR3 has 15 amino acids. The J segment lost 5 bases and the V segment lost 3 bases, leaving 4 bases of the junction unmatched.

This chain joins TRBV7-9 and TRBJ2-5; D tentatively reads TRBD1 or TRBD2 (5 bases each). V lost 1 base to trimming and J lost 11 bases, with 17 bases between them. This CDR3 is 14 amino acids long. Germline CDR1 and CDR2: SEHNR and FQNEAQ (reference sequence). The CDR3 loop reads CASSLDGAYNEQYF. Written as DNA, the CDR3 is TGTGCCAGCAGCTTAGACGGGGCGTACAATGAGCAGTACTTC.

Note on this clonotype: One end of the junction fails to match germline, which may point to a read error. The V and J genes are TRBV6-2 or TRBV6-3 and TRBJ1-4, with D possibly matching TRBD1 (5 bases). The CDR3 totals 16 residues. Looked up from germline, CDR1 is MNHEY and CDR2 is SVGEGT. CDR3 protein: CASSSGDLATNEKPFF. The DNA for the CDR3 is TGTGCCAGCAGTTCCGGGGACCTTGCAACTAATGAAAAACCGTTTTTT.

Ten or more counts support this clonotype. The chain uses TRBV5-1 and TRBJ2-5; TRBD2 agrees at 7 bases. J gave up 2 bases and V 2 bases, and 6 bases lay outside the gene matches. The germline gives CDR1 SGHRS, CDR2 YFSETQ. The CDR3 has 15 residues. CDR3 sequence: CASSFRDYQQETQYF. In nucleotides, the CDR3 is TGCGCCAGCAGCTTCCGGGACTACCAACAAGAGACCCAGTACTTC.

The CDR3 sequence is CASSYSGVHNEQYF. CDR3 coding DNA: TGTGCCAGCAGTTATAGCGGGGTCCATAACGAGCAGTACTTC. The chain is built from TRBV28 and TRBJ2-7, with TRBD2 matching 8 bases. Germline assignment: CDR1 MDHEN and CDR2 SYDVKM. The CDR3 length is 14 residues. V shed 4 bases and J 5 bases; nucleotides not matched to a gene: 7.

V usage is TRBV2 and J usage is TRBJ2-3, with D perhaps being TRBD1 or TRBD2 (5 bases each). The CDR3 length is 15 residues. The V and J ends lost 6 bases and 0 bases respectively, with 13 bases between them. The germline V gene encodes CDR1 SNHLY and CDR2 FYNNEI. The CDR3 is CASRGLGVSTDTQYF. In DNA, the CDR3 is TGTGCCAGCAGGGGGCTGGGAGTTAGCACAGATACGCAGTATTTT.

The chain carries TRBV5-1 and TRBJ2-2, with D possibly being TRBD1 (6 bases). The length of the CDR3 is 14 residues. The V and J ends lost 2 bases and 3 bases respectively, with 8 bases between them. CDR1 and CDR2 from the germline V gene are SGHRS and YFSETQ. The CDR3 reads CASSLEGDTGELFF. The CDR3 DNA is TGCGCCAGCAGCTTAGAGGGGGACACCGGGGAGCTGTTTTTT.

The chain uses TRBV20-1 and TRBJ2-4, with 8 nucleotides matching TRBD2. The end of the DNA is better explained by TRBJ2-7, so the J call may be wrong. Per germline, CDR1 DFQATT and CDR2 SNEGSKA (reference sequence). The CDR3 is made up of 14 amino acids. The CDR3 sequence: CSALLAGLTYEQYF. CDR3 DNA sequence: TGCAGTGCTCTCCTAGCGGGCCTAACCTACGAGCAGTACTTC.

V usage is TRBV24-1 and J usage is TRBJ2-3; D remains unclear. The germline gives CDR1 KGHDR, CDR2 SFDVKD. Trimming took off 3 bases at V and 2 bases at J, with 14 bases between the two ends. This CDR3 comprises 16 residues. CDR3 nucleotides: TGTGCCACCAGTGATAACGGGCAGGCCTACACAGATACGCAGTATTTT. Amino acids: CATSDNGQAYTDTQYF.

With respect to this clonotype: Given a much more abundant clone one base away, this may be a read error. The CDR3 nucleotides read TGTGCCCGGAGTCCCTTTGGGGCCAACGTCCTGACTTTC. The encoded protein is CARSPFGANVLTF. This sequence joins TRBV30 and TRBJ2-6; D is undetermined. There are 13 residues in the CDR3. Germline V gene data show CDR1 as GTSNPN and CDR2 as SVGIG (reference sequence). Complete variable domain (other parts from reference TRBV30 and TRBJ2-6): SQTIHQWPATLVQPVGSPLSLECTVEGTSNPNLYWYRQAAGRGLQLLFYSVGIGQISSEVPQNLSASRPQDRQFILSSKKLLLSDSGFYLCARSPFGANVLTFGAGSRLTVL.